This TCR beta chain derives from a study of T cell repertoires in cytomegalovirus infection. TCRdb processed the reads anew with MiXCR; each CDR3 protein has one entry. This table has 310,000 or so distinct CDR3 sequences, approximately 10% appearing once. This CDR3 is 16 amino acids long. Germline CDR1 and CDR2: SGHVS and FNYEAQ. The ends lost 3 bases at V and 3 bases at J; junction bases unmatched: 7. The sample holds many counts of this clonotype. Sequences were obtained from PBMCs. The chain joins TRBV7-6 to TRBJ1-5, with 8 positions matching TRBD1. This clonotype was obtained from a human donor in good health (CMV status not recorded). Some clones in this sample may be carry-over from other donors' samples. CDR3 nucleotide sequence: TGTGCCAGCAGCTTGAGGGGACAGGCTGACAATCAGCCCCAGCATTTT. It specifies CASSLRGQADNQPQHF.